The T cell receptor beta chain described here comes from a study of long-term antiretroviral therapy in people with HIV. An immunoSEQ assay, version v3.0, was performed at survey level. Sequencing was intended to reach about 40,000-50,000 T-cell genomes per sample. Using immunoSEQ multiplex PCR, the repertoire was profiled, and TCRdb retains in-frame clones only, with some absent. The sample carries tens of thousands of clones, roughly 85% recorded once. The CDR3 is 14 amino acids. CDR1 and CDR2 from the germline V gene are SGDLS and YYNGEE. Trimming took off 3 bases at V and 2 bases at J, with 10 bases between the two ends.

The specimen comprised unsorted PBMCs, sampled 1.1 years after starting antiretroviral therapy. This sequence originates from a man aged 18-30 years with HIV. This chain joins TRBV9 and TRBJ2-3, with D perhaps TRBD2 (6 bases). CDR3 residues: CASSAGDFTDTQYF. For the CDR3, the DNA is TGTGCCAGCAGCGCGGGGGACTTCACAGATACGCAGTATTTT.